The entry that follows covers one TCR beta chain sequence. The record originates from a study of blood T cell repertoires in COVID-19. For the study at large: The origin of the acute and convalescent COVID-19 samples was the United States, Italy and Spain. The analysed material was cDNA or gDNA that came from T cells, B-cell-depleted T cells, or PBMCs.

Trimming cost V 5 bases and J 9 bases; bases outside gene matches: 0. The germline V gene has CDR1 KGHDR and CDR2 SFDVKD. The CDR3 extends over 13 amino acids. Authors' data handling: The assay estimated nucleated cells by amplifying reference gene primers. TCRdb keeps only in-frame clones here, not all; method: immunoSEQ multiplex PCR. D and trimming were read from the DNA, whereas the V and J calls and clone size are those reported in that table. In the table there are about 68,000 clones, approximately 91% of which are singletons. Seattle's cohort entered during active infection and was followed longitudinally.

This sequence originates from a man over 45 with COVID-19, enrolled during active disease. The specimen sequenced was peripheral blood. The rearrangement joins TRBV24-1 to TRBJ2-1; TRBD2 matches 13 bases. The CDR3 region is CATSGLAGGEQFF. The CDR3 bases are TGTGCCACCAGTGGACTAGCGGGGGGTGAGCAGTTCTTC.